A selection of T cell receptor beta chains follows, all from one sample in a study of T cell changes during pregnancy in multiple sclerosis. Repertoires were generated with immunoSEQ multiplex PCR, while TCRdb's copy carries only in-frame clones and drops some. The sample includes 45,000 to 55,000 clones, about nine tenths seen only once; the top ten take approximately 0.15%. This material consisted of CD4+ T cells from peripheral blood mononuclear cells, taken after pregnancy. The receptors originated from a female donor in good health, enrolled as a control in a pregnancy study. CDR3s include the opening cysteine and the closing phenylalanine or tryptophan. A D gene is named only where the DNA matches it firmly. Size tells how often a clone was seen (once, few, many) or the class of an expanded clone, and some rows leave it out.

CDR3nt: TGTGCCTGGAGTGTTGGGCGGGGGGCCTACAATGAGCAGTTCTTC; CDR3aa: CAWSVGRGAYNEQFF; d_gene: TRBD2; v_gene: TRBV30; abundance: .; len: 15; j_gene: TRBJ2-1
CDR3nt: TGCAGCGTTGAAAGTTACTTCGTAGCCAAAAACATTCAGTACTTC; CDR3aa: CSVESYFVAKNIQYF; d_gene: .; v_gene: TRBV29-1; abundance: .; len: 15; j_gene: TRBJ2-4
CDR3nt: TGTGCCAGCAGCTTATTGCAGGGGGCAGGAACCGGGGAGCTGTTTTTT; CDR3aa: CASSLLQGAGTGELFF; d_gene: TRBD1; v_gene: TRBV7-3; abundance: .; len: 16; j_gene: TRBJ2-2
CDR3nt: TGTGCCAGCAGCTTGTCCCTCGACAGAACCTACGAGCAGTACTTC; CDR3aa: CASSLSLDRTYEQYF; d_gene: .; v_gene: TRBV11-2; abundance: .; len: 15; j_gene: TRBJ2-7
CDR3nt: TGTGCCAGCTCACCCTCGACAGGGGAAAGTGGCTATGGCTACACCTTC; CDR3aa: CASSPSTGESGYGYTF; d_gene: TRBD1; v_gene: TRBV18; abundance: .; len: 16; j_gene: TRBJ1-2
CDR3nt: TGTGCCAGCAGTGAAGTCCAGGGTTACGATGGCTACACCTTC; CDR3aa: CASSEVQGYDGYTF; d_gene: .; v_gene: TRBV6-1; abundance: few; len: 14; j_gene: TRBJ1-2
CDR3nt: TGCGCCAGCAGCCTGGACGGTCCTACAACTAATGAAAAACTGTTTTTT; CDR3aa: CASSLDGPTTNEKLFF; d_gene: .; v_gene: TRBV5-1; abundance: .; len: 16; j_gene: TRBJ1-4
CDR3nt: TGTGCCAGCAGTTTGGACAGGGGATTGAACACTGAAGCTTTCTTT; CDR3aa: CASSLDRGLNTEAFF; d_gene: TRBD1; v_gene: TRBV7-2; abundance: .; len: 15; j_gene: TRBJ1-1
CDR3nt: TGTGCCAGCAGCTTCGACAGGGAGTATGGCTACACCTTC; CDR3aa: CASSFDREYGYTF; d_gene: TRBD1; v_gene: TRBV13; abundance: few; len: 13; j_gene: TRBJ1-2
CDR3nt: TGTGCCAGCAGCCACCAGGCCGAGTACAATGAGCAGTTCTTC; CDR3aa: CASSHQAEYNEQFF; d_gene: .; v_gene: TRBV4-2; abundance: .; len: 14; j_gene: TRBJ2-1
CDR3nt: TGTGCCAGCTCACCTGGGGCAGGGCTAACAGATACGCAGTATTTT; CDR3aa: CASSPGAGLTDTQYF; d_gene: .; v_gene: TRBV18; abundance: .; len: 15; j_gene: TRBJ2-3
CDR3nt: TGCGCCAGCAGCTTGGAAGGCCGGGACAGGGGCAGGGAGACCCAGTACTTC; CDR3aa: CASSLEGRDRGRETQYF; d_gene: TRBD1; v_gene: TRBV5-1; abundance: .; len: 17; j_gene: TRBJ2-5
CDR3nt: TGTGCCAGCAGCTTCCGGACAGAGCCTAACTATGGCTACACCTTC; CDR3aa: CASSFRTEPNYGYTF; d_gene: .; v_gene: TRBV7-2; abundance: .; len: 15; j_gene: TRBJ1-2
CDR3nt: TGTGCCAGCAGCCCCAGACAGGGGGCTGCTGGAAACACCATATATTTT; CDR3aa: CASSPRQGAAGNTIYF; d_gene: TRBD1; v_gene: TRBV7-2; abundance: few; len: 16; j_gene: TRBJ1-3
CDR3nt: TGTGCCAGCAGATACAGGGGGCGGCCGGAGACCCAGTACTTC; CDR3aa: CASRYRGRPETQYF; d_gene: TRBD1; v_gene: TRBV7-8; abundance: .; len: 14; j_gene: TRBJ2-5
CDR3nt: TGTGCCAGCAGCCAACTGAGAACTAGCGCTTACGAGACCCAGTACTTC; CDR3aa: CASSQLRTSAYETQYF; d_gene: TRBD2; v_gene: TRBV5-6; abundance: .; len: 16; j_gene: TRBJ2-5
CDR3nt: TGTGCCTGGAGTAAAGACAGGTTGTATGGCTACACCTTC; CDR3aa: CAWSKDRLYGYTF; d_gene: .; v_gene: TRBV30; abundance: once; len: 13; j_gene: TRBJ1-2
CDR3nt: TGTGCCAGCAGCCAATCCCATTATAATTCACCCCTCCACTTT; CDR3aa: CASSQSHYNSPLHF; d_gene: .; v_gene: TRBV14; abundance: .; len: 14; j_gene: TRBJ1-6
CDR3nt: TGTGCCAGCAGGAAAACAGGGAACACTGAAGCTTTCTTT; CDR3aa: CASRKTGNTEAFF; d_gene: .; v_gene: TRBV6-6; abundance: .; len: 13; j_gene: TRBJ1-1
CDR3nt: TGTGCCAGTACCCTGGCCGCTTTCTCTGGAAACACCATATATTTT; CDR3aa: CASTLAAFSGNTIYF; d_gene: .; v_gene: TRBV19; abundance: .; len: 15; j_gene: TRBJ1-3
CDR3nt: TGTGCCAGCAGGCCCCACCGGGACTCGAGCTCCTATAATTCACCCCTCCACTTT; CDR3aa: CASRPHRDSSSYNSPLHF; d_gene: .; v_gene: TRBV27; abundance: .; len: 18; j_gene: TRBJ1-6
CDR3nt: TGTGCCAGCAGCTTAGACAGTGTCTATGGCTACACCTTC; CDR3aa: CASSLDSVYGYTF; d_gene: .; v_gene: TRBV11-2; abundance: .; len: 13; j_gene: TRBJ1-2
CDR3nt: TGCGCCAGCAGCTTGGGACAGTCCTACAATGAGCAGTTCTTC; CDR3aa: CASSLGQSYNEQFF; d_gene: .; v_gene: TRBV5-1; abundance: .; len: 14; j_gene: TRBJ2-1
CDR3nt: TGTGCCAGCAATCTAGGGGGTGGGACAGGTTACAATGAGCAGTTCTTC; CDR3aa: CASNLGGGTGYNEQFF; d_gene: TRBD1; v_gene: TRBV7-3; abundance: .; len: 16; j_gene: TRBJ2-1
CDR3nt: TGTGCCAGCAGCGCCAGAGACAGCCAAGAGACCCAGTACTTC; CDR3aa: CASSARDSQETQYF; d_gene: .; v_gene: TRBV9; abundance: .; len: 14; j_gene: TRBJ2-5
CDR3nt: TGCGCCAGCAGCTTGGAAGGGGGCCAAGAGACCCAGTACTTC; CDR3aa: CASSLEGGQETQYF; d_gene: .; v_gene: TRBV5-1; abundance: .; len: 14; j_gene: TRBJ2-5
CDR3nt: TGTGCCAGCAGCGGGTCCCCACAGGCTAGGGAGACCCAGTACTTC; CDR3aa: CASSGSPQARETQYF; d_gene: .; v_gene: TRBV6-1; abundance: .; len: 15; j_gene: TRBJ2-5
CDR3nt: TGTGCCAGCAGAGTGGGACAGGGCACGGAGCCCCAGCATTTT; CDR3aa: CASRVGQGTEPQHF; d_gene: TRBD1; v_gene: TRBV7-2; abundance: .; len: 14; j_gene: TRBJ1-5
CDR3nt: TGTGCCAGCAGCTCGGGACAGGGCGTTCAAGAGACCCAGTACTTC; CDR3aa: CASSSGQGVQETQYF; d_gene: TRBD1; v_gene: TRBV7-9; abundance: .; len: 15; j_gene: TRBJ2-5
CDR3nt: TGTGCCACCCCCCCGCGACAGGGGACTGGCTACACCTTC; CDR3aa: CATPPRQGTGYTF; d_gene: TRBD1; v_gene: TRBV18; abundance: few; len: 13; j_gene: TRBJ1-2
CDR3nt: TGTGCCAGCAGCACAAGTAACACCGGGGAGCTGTTTTTT; CDR3aa: CASSTSNTGELFF; d_gene: .; v_gene: TRBV9; abundance: once; len: 13; j_gene: TRBJ2-2
CDR3nt: TGTGCCAGCAAACCTAGGACAGGGGGGTTCCTTGGCTACACCTTC; CDR3aa: CASKPRTGGFLGYTF; d_gene: .; v_gene: TRBV21-1; abundance: .; len: 15; j_gene: TRBJ1-2
CDR3nt: TGTGCCAGCAGCTTAGATATGGCTGCCGAGCAGTACTTC; CDR3aa: CASSLDMAAEQYF; d_gene: .; v_gene: TRBV11-2; abundance: .; len: 13; j_gene: TRBJ2-7
CDR3nt: TGTGCCAGCAGTTACAGGCCAGGGACCGGGGAGCTGTTTTTT; CDR3aa: CASSYRPGTGELFF; d_gene: .; v_gene: TRBV2; abundance: .; len: 14; j_gene: TRBJ2-2
CDR3nt: TGTGCCAGCAGCTCCGACACCGCCTACGAGCAGTACTTC; CDR3aa: CASSSDTAYEQYF; d_gene: .; v_gene: TRBV7-6; abundance: .; len: 13; j_gene: TRBJ2-7
CDR3nt: TGTGCCAGCAGCTCGGGGACTAGCGGGGCCCTAGCCAAAAACATTCAGTACTTC; CDR3aa: CASSSGTSGALAKNIQYF; d_gene: TRBD2; v_gene: TRBV5-4; abundance: .; len: 18; j_gene: TRBJ2-4
CDR3nt: TGTGCCATCAGTGAAGGGGTCAGCAATCAGCCCCAGCATTTT; CDR3aa: CAISEGVSNQPQHF; d_gene: .; v_gene: TRBV10-3; abundance: .; len: 14; j_gene: TRBJ1-5
CDR3nt: TGCGCCAGCAGCCCAAACAGGGAAGGCTACACCTTC; CDR3aa: CASSPNREGYTF; d_gene: .; v_gene: TRBV5-1; abundance: .; len: 12; j_gene: TRBJ1-2
CDR3nt: TGTGCCAGCAGGCGACAGGGGGCAGGGGACACTGAAGCTTTCTTT; CDR3aa: CASRRQGAGDTEAFF; d_gene: TRBD1; v_gene: TRBV6-4; abundance: once; len: 15; j_gene: TRBJ1-1
CDR3nt: TGTGCCAGCAGCTTGAGAGGGGGCGGCACTGAAGCTTTCTTT; CDR3aa: CASSLRGGGTEAFF; d_gene: TRBD1; v_gene: TRBV7-9; abundance: .; len: 14; j_gene: TRBJ1-1
CDR3nt: TGTGCCAGCAGTCCCTCTCTATACCCCCCCGGAGGGAGGTATGAGCAGTTCTTC; CDR3aa: CASSPSLYPPGGRYEQFF; d_gene: .; v_gene: TRBV28; abundance: .; len: 18; j_gene: TRBJ2-1
CDR3nt: TGTGCCAGCAGCTTAGCCAGGGGGAATGAAAAACTGTTTTTT; CDR3aa: CASSLARGNEKLFF; d_gene: TRBD1; v_gene: TRBV7-9; abundance: .; len: 14; j_gene: TRBJ1-4
CDR3nt: TGCGCCAGCAGCCAAGCGATGGGAGCAACTAATGAAAAACTGTTTTTT; CDR3aa: CASSQAMGATNEKLFF; d_gene: .; v_gene: TRBV4-3; abundance: .; len: 16; j_gene: TRBJ1-4
CDR3nt: TGTGCCAGCAGCTTGTTGCAGGGGCCTACCTATGGCTACACCTTC; CDR3aa: CASSLLQGPTYGYTF; d_gene: .; v_gene: TRBV5-6; abundance: .; len: 15; j_gene: TRBJ1-2
CDR3nt: TGTGCCAGCAGTTTGGGAGGGTTTGTGCTGTTTTTT; CDR3aa: CASSLGGFVLFF; d_gene: TRBD2; v_gene: TRBV28; abundance: .; len: 12; j_gene: TRBJ2-2
CDR3nt: TGTGCCAGCAGCTTAGGGGTGGGGCCTGATACGCAGTATTTT; CDR3aa: CASSLGVGPDTQYF; d_gene: .; v_gene: TRBV7-3; abundance: .; len: 14; j_gene: TRBJ2-3
CDR3nt: TGTGCCAGCTCACCATTTTGGGCTGGGACAGGGTCGAGCACCGGGGAGCTGTTTTTT; CDR3aa: CASSPFWAGTGSSTGELFF; d_gene: TRBD1; v_gene: TRBV18; abundance: .; len: 19; j_gene: TRBJ2-2
CDR3nt: TGTGCCAGCAGCTTAAACACCGGGACAGGGGGTGGCGAGCAGTACTTC; CDR3aa: CASSLNTGTGGGEQYF; d_gene: TRBD1; v_gene: TRBV7-3; abundance: .; len: 16; j_gene: TRBJ2-7
CDR3nt: TGTGCCAGCAGCTTAGCGGGGGGAGAGACCCAGTACTTC; CDR3aa: CASSLAGGETQYF; d_gene: .; v_gene: TRBV7-9; abundance: .; len: 13; j_gene: TRBJ2-5
CDR3nt: TGTGCCAGCGTCGACAGGGGAAGATCGGGAAACACCATATATTTT; CDR3aa: CASVDRGRSGNTIYF; d_gene: TRBD1; v_gene: TRBV11-2; abundance: once; len: 15; j_gene: TRBJ1-3